This TCR beta chain appears in the sequencing data of a study of OX40 agonist ivuxolimab in advanced cancers. Whole-study results and caveats: CD4+ and CD8+ T cells in blood underwent clonal expansion by week 6 at 0.1 to 3.0 mg/kg. Certain nonresponding patients likewise had low normalized T-cell clonal expansion. With doses of 0.1-3.0 mg/kg, partial responders showed among the lowest clonal expansion.

Generated by immunoSEQ multiplex PCR, the TCRdb table keeps only in-frame clones and is missing some. The sample has tens of thousands of clones, 86% seen once; the top ten hold over 2.5%. In the case of this clone: Its antigen is still unknown.

The CDR3 has 13 amino acids. The V gene lost 4 bases and the J gene lost 6 bases, with 10 bases spanning the gap. CDR1 and CDR2 (germline): SNHLY, FYNNEI. This chain connects TRBV2 to TRBJ1-5; no clear D gene. This specimen consisted of CD4+ or CD8+ T cells sorted from blood, obtained in a trial of the OX40 agonist ivuxolimab. This TCR was sampled from an adult with an advanced solid tumor such as melanoma, head and neck, liver or kidney cancer. CDR3 nucleotide sequence: TGTGCCAGCAGTGTACAGTACGGTCAGCCCCAGCATTTT. This encodes CASSVQYGQPQHF.